This entry lists 3 T cell receptor beta chains sequenced from one sample in a study of T-cell reconstitution after alpha-beta-depleted transplantation in children. TCRbeta library construction was performed incorporating unique molecular identifiers. From the PCR reads, TCRdb called clonotypes with MiXCR, one entry per CDR3 protein. The table has around 960,000 distinct CDR3 sequences, around 30% seen once. Here the sequenced sample was PBMCs, mostly from graft donor cells, taken 360 days after TCRalphabeta/CD19-depleted stem cell transplant. The receptor source for this set is a boy in the first two years of life who had a stem cell transplant for SCID, so the T cells may come from the graft donor.

This clonotype came up a few times. This chain links TRBV12-3 or TRBV12-4 with TRBJ2-5, with 11 bases identical to TRBD2. V was pared by 5 bases and J by 4 bases, with 12 bases of the junction left unmatched. The CDR3 length is 17 residues. The CDR3 is CASSTSLAGAPGETQYF. CDR3 bases: TGTGCCAGCAGTACTTCACTAGCGGGGGCCCCGGGAGAGACCCAGTACTTC.

This chain uses TRBV24-1 with TRBJ1-1; no clear D. CDR3 length: 12 residues. Germline V gives CDR1 KGHDR, CDR2 SFDVKD. Trimming removed 1 base from V and 11 bases from J, with 10 bases in between. The CDR3 bases are TGTGCCACCAGTGATTTAAATTTGAGGGCTTTCTTT. Protein: CATSDLNLRAFF.

This chain connects TRBV5-1 to TRBJ1-2, with 7 bases lining up with TRBD1. This CDR3 has 15 amino acids. In germline, CDR1 is SGHRS, CDR2 YFSETQ. J lost 6 bases, V lost 1 base, and 9 bases had no gene match. CDR3 protein: CASSLSGGRGDGYTF. The CDR3 DNA sequence: TGCGCCAGCAGCTTGTCAGGGGGAAGAGGAGATGGCTACACCTTC.